These 26 T cell receptor beta chains were sequenced from one sample in a study of T cells in Graves' hyperthyroidism and ophthalmopathy. Amplified regions were TCR beta CDR3 sequences from RNA transcripts. A first-round RT-PCR of the TCR CDR3 used the HTBI primer set. TCRdb analysed the multiplex PCR reads with MiXCR anew, one entry per CDR3 protein. The sample records around 430,000 distinct CDR3 sequences, 15% being singletons. The sequencing sample was made of blood. The receptors stem from a woman aged 30 to 39 with Graves' hyperthyroidism.

This clonotype was seen at least ten times. A read error may account for a junction end that differs from germline. V usage is TRBV7-8 and J usage is TRBJ1-2; D call uncertain. This CDR3 spans 14 amino acids. The V gene's germline CDR1 is SGHVS and CDR2 FQNEAQ. The CDR3 is CASSLDGNYYDYTF. The CDR3, as DNA: TGTGCCAGCAGCTTAGACGGAAACTACTATGACTACACCTTC.

The chain's CDR3 is CATSDLRESRTQYF. The CDR3, as DNA: TGTGCCACCAGTGATTTGCGGGAGTCCCGGACCCAGTACTTC. The chain employs TRBV24-1 and TRBJ2-5; D possibly corresponds to TRBD2 (6 bases). The V and J ends lost 0 bases and 7 bases respectively, with 11 bases between them. The CDR3 length is 14 residues. In germline, CDR1 is KGHDR, CDR2 SFDVKD.

Many counts were recorded for this clonotype. J is TRBJ2-1 and V is TRBV12-3 or TRBV12-4; a possible D gene is TRBD2 (5 bases). The CDR3 spans 14 residues. Trimming cost V 7 bases and J 6 bases, with 16 bases left between them. The CDR3 coding sequence is TGTGCCAGCACCGTACTAGAGGCGCTCAATGAGCAGTTCTTC. As protein: CASTVLEALNEQFF.

This clonotype appeared many times. The V and J genes are TRBV19 and TRBJ2-5; D gene ambiguous. Germline CDR1 LNHDA, CDR2 SQIVND (reference sequence). This CDR3 region has 13 residues. The V gene lost 9 bases and the J gene lost 2 bases, with 13 bases spanning the gap. The CDR3 sequence is CASSKGGQETQYF. CDR3 DNA: TGTGCCAGCTCGAAGGGCGGACAAGAGACCCAGTACTTC.

This clonotype was counted at least ten times. The V gene is TRBV11-2, the J gene TRBJ1-1, with no clear D. From germline, CDR1 is SGHAT and CDR2 FQNNGV. The V end lost 1 base, the J end lost 4 bases, and 19 bases lay between the germline ends. The CDR3 covers 17 residues. This CDR3 reads CASSLVGGRLLPTEAFF. CDR3 DNA sequence: TGTGCCAGCAGCTTAGTGGGCGGCCGTCTCTTACCCACTGAAGCTTTCTTT.

The V call is TRBV29-1, the J call TRBJ2-2; a weak D match, TRBD2 (5 bases). V gave up 7 bases and J gave up 6 bases, with 9 bases separating them. The CDR3 is made up of 11 amino acids. Germline V gives CDR1 SQVTM, CDR2 ANQGSEA. The CDR3 coding sequence is TGCAGCGCCGGACTCTCCGGGGAGCTGTTTTTT. This gives the protein CSAGLSGELFF.

In its sample, this clonotype was seen many times. The gene calls are TRBV18 and TRBJ1-1, with 9 bases lining up with TRBD1. The germline gives CDR1 KGHSH, CDR2 LQKENI. The CDR3 is made up of 14 amino acids. V lost 5 bases and J lost 3; bases outside the gene matches: 4. CDR3 nucleotide sequence: TGTGCCAGCTCAGCCCGGGACAGGGACACTGAAGCTTTCTTT. Translating gives CASSARDRDTEAFF.

This clonotype was counted between two and nine times. This chain joins TRBV19 and TRBJ2-1, with TRBD2 as a possible D gene (6 bases). The germline gives CDR1 LNHDA, CDR2 SQIVND (reference sequence). The ends were cut back, 8 bases at V and 2 bases at J, with 16 bases in the middle. The CDR3 sequence is 15 residues long. In DNA form, the CDR3 reads TGTGCCAGTTTGAACGGGAGAGCCCCCTACAATGAGCAGTTCTTC. This codes for CASLNGRAPYNEQFF.

The V gene is TRBV6-1, the J gene TRBJ2-7, with TRBD2 matching 9 bases. The germline gives CDR1 MNHNS, CDR2 SASEGT. The V gene end was trimmed by 5 bases and the J gene end by 4 bases; junction bases not matched to a gene: 6. The CDR3 has 14 amino acids. The CDR3 here is CASSFGAGGYEQYF. The CDR3 DNA reads as TGTGCCAGCAGTTTTGGAGCGGGAGGATACGAGCAGTACTTC.

The V call is TRBV10-1, the J call TRBJ2-2; tentative D call: TRBD2 (6 bases). The ends were cut back, 6 bases at V and 4 bases at J, with 12 bases in the middle. The CDR3 is 14 amino acids. Germline CDR1 and CDR2: WNHNN and SYGVQD (reference sequence). DNA for the CDR3: TGCGCCAGCAGCGCGGGAAGCGGCACCGGGGAGCTGTTTTTT. Its translation is CASSAGSGTGELFF.

This clonotype was detected a few times. The DNA is omitted, as the CDR3 cannot be located on it reliably, and the CDR3 follows TCRdb's listing. V and J are TRBV6-5 and TRBJ1-2; the table's D call, TRBD1, was not checked against the DNA. The CDR3 has 16 amino acids, counting both end residues. The germline gives CDR1 MNHEY, CDR2 SVGAGI. CDR3: CASSTSSPLSRYGYTF.

This clonotype came up many times. The chain couples TRBV18 to TRBJ2-4; 11 bases line up with TRBD2. From germline, CDR1 is KGHSH and CDR2 LQKENI. This CDR3 spans 15 amino acids. V shed 3 bases, J shed 6 bases, and the junction held 4 bases outside the gene matches. This CDR3 reads CASSPGLAVGNIQYF. The CDR3 DNA is TGTGCCAGCTCACCGGGACTAGCGGTAGGAAACATTCAGTACTTC.

This clonotype came up a few times. This chain's CDR3 is CASSGSGTGGKDTQYF. The CDR3 coding sequence is TGCGCCAGCAGTGGATCCGGGACAGGGGGGAAAGATACGCAGTATTTT. The genes are TRBV10-1 and TRBJ2-3; TRBD1 agrees at 11 bases. This CDR3 has 16 amino acids. Germline CDR1 WNHNN, CDR2 SYGVQD (reference sequence). V shed 4 bases, J shed 5 bases, and the junction held 8 bases outside the gene matches.

V gene TRBV29-1 combines with J gene TRBJ1-2; no reliable D call. The V gene lost 5 bases and the J gene lost 5 bases, with 12 bases spanning the gap. The CDR3 extends over 12 amino acids. The germline V gene encodes CDR1 SQVTM and CDR2 ANQGSEA. The CDR3 sequence: CSVHSANYGYTF. The DNA for the CDR3 is TGCAGCGTTCATTCCGCCAATTATGGCTACACCTTC. Full variable domain (missing parts from reference TRBV29-1 and TRBJ1-2): SAVISQKPSRDICQRGTSLTIQCQVDSQVTMMFWYRQQPGQSLTLIATANQGSEATYESGFVIDKFPISRPNLTFSTLTVSNMSPEDSSIYLCSVHSANYGYTFGSGTRLTVV.

This clonotype was counted at least ten times. V gene TRBV12-3 or TRBV12-4 combines with J gene TRBJ1-2; 7 bases fit TRBD1. The V and J ends lost 5 bases and 1 base, in that order; junction bases with no gene match: 4. The CDR3 extends over 14 amino acids. CDR3 loop: CASSLGTDNYGYTF. CDR3 bases: TGTGCCAGCAGTCTTGGGACAGATAACTATGGCTACACCTTC.

This clonotype was found many times. The V and J genes are TRBV20-1 and TRBJ2-7; 7 nucleotides line up with TRBD2. In germline, CDR1 is DFQATT, CDR2 SNEGSKA (reference sequence). The V segment lost 3 bases and the J segment 0 bases; nucleotides outside the gene matches: 5. The CDR3 has 14 amino acids. CDR3 sequence reads: CSARMGGDSYEQYF. The DNA of the CDR3 is TGCAGTGCTAGGATGGGGGGGGACTCCTACGAGCAGTACTTC.

Details on this clonotype: A single base separates this from a much larger clone, so it may be a read error. V gene TRBV30 combines with J gene TRBJ2-1; D possibly corresponds to TRBD1 (6 bases). The germline V gene has CDR1 GTSNPN and CDR2 SVGIG (reference sequence). There are 16 residues in the CDR3. V shed 0 bases and J shed 5 bases, with 17 bases lying between them. The CDR3 region is CAWSVLGGRRNNEQFF. CDR3 nucleotides: TGTGCCTGGAGTGTCTTAGGGGGTCGGCGCAACAATGAGCAGTTCTTC.

The table lists this clonotype with many counts. J is TRBJ2-5 and V is TRBV11-2, with 15 bases identical to TRBD2. Per germline, CDR1 SGHAT and CDR2 FQNNGV. The trim removed 0 bases at V and 4 bases at J, leaving 12 bases unmatched. The CDR3 has 20 residues. The CDR3 protein is CASSLDYREGLAGGLETQYF. In DNA, the CDR3 is TGTGCCAGCAGCTTAGATTACAGGGAGGGACTAGCGGGAGGTCTAGAGACCCAGTACTTC.

This clonotype was seen ten or more times. The chain combines TRBV15 with TRBJ1-5; maybe TRBD1 (5 bases). This CDR3 has 15 residues. Trimming pared 4 bases from V and 2 bases from J, leaving 12 bases between. CDR1 is LNHNV and CDR2 is YYDKDF in the germline V gene (reference sequence). CDR3 sequence reads: CATSTGNGGNQPQHF. The CDR3 DNA follows: TGTGCCACCAGCACAGGGAACGGTGGCAATCAGCCCCAGCATTTT.

The rearrangement joins TRBV2 to TRBJ2-2; 8 bases map to TRBD1. The V segment lost 6 bases and the J segment 1 base; nucleotides outside the gene matches: 7. The CDR3 runs to 16 residues. Per the germline V gene, CDR1 is SNHLY and CDR2 is FYNNEI. The CDR3 DNA reads as TGTGCCAGCAGCCCAAGACAGGGGCAGAACACCGGGGAGCTGTTTTTT. Translating gives CASSPRQGQNTGELFF. Full variable domain (missing parts from reference TRBV2 and TRBJ2-2): EPEVTQTPSHQVTQMGQEVILRCVPISNHLYFYWYRQILGQKVEFLVSFYNNEISEKSEIFDDQFSVERPDGSNFTLKIRSTKLEDSAMYFCASSPRQGQNTGELFFGEGSRLTVL.

The chain recombines TRBV5-1 with TRBJ2-1; TRBD1 matches 10 bases. The V gene's germline CDR1 is SGHRS and CDR2 YFSETQ. This CDR3 contains 15 residues. V lost 4 bases and J lost 7; bases outside the gene matches: 8. For the CDR3, the DNA is TGCGCCAGCAGCCAGGGGACAGGGGTTTGGAATGAGCAGTTCTTC. Translated: CASSQGTGVWNEQFF.

V is TRBV6-1 and J is TRBJ1-6; the D gene is possibly TRBD1 (6 bases). V lost 1 base and J 8 bases, leaving 18 bases between the germline ends. Germline V gene data show CDR1 as MNHNS and CDR2 as SASEGT. The CDR3 length is 17 residues. CDR3 amino acids: CASSEGVLAGAYSPLHF. In DNA, the CDR3 is TGTGCCAGCAGTGAAGGGGTGCTGGCAGGGGCCTATTCACCCCTCCACTTT.

This clonotype was observed many times. The chain carries TRBV5-1 and TRBJ2-7; D not certain. Trimming removed 4 bases at V and 2 bases at J, with 16 bases between. Germline loops: CDR1 SGHRS, CDR2 YFSETQ. The CDR3 totals 15 residues. This CDR3 is CASSRTGSQTYEQYF. The CDR3 coding sequence is TGCGCCAGCAGCCGGACGGGCAGCCAGACCTACGAGCAGTACTTC.

This clonotype was observed at least ten times. This chain links TRBV3-1 with TRBJ2-1; the match to TRBD2 covers 12 bases. CDR3 length equals 18 residues. Germline V gives CDR1 LGHDT, CDR2 YNNKEL (reference sequence). With 2 bases clipped from V and 7 bases from J, the junction kept 12 bases outside the gene matches. CDR3 sequence (DNA): TGTGCCAGCAGCCAAAAGGGGCCTAGCGGGAGGGCCTCAAATGAGCAGTTCTTC. Translating gives CASSQKGPSGRASNEQFF.

This clonotype occurred many times. The chain carries TRBV10-3 and TRBJ2-5; 8 nucleotides align to TRBD2. This CDR3 is 17 amino acids long. Trimming at V came to 2 bases and at J to 5 bases, leaving 13 bases not matched to a gene. CDR1 and CDR2 (germline): ENHRY, SYGVKD. In DNA, the CDR3 is TGTGCCATCAGTGAGAACCGATCGGGAGGGCCGCCGGAGACCCAGTACTTC. Protein product: CAISENRSGGPPETQYF.

In the case of this clonotype: Just one base apart from a much larger clone, this may be a read error. The V call is TRBV11-2, the J call TRBJ2-5; 7 bases are shared with TRBD2. Per the germline V gene, CDR1 is SGHAT and CDR2 is FQNNGV. Losses at the gene ends were 0 bases for V and 1 base for J; bases not matched to a gene: 11. The CDR3 consists of 18 residues. The CDR3 sequence is CASSLDQTSSRSQETQYF. For the CDR3, the DNA is TGTGCCAGCAGCTTAGATCAGACTAGCAGCCGTTCCCAAGAGACCCAGTACTTC.